The 17 T cell receptor beta chains reported below all come from one sample, sequenced in a study of OX40 agonist ivuxolimab in advanced cancers. The data were produced by immunoSEQ multiplex PCR, yet TCRdb's version contains in-frame clones alone and is incomplete. The sample includes 66,000 or so clones, 87% of them seen just once. Specimen: CD4+ or CD8+ T cells sorted from blood, collected in a trial of the OX40 agonist ivuxolimab. The receptors originated from an adult with an advanced solid tumor such as melanoma, head and neck, liver or kidney cancer.

The chain joins TRBV4-2 to TRBJ1-1; no reliable D call. The CDR3 totals 14 residues. The V gene lost 5 bases and the J gene lost 1 base, with 11 bases spanning the gap. CDR1 and CDR2 from the germline V gene are LGHNA and YNFKEQ. CDR3 bases: TGTGCCAGCAGCTCTCGGCCTGGGAACACTGAAGCTTTCTTT. It codes for CASSSRPGNTEAFF.

This clone was recorded a few times. The rearrangement links TRBV28 to TRBJ1-1; no definite D call. The germline CDR1 and CDR2 sequences are MDHEN and SYDVKM. The V end was cut by 4 bases, the J end by 1 base, with 7 bases between. The CDR3 has 13 amino acids. The CDR3 reads CASSSGWNTEAFF. Written as DNA, the CDR3 is TGTGCCAGCAGTTCGGGGTGGAACACTGAAGCTTTCTTT.

The sample holds one count of this clone. This sequence joins TRBV19 and TRBJ2-1; weak D call: TRBD2 (5 bases). With 5 bases removed from V and 6 bases from J, the gap between germline ends came to 17 bases. The CDR3 is 15 residues long. Germline V gene lookup returns CDR1 LNHDA and CDR2 SQIVND (reference sequence). The CDR3 loop is CASSSGTSYVNEQFF. In nucleotides, the CDR3 is TGTGCCAGTAGTTCGGGAACATCATACGTCAATGAGCAGTTCTTC.

The rearrangement links TRBV5-4 to TRBJ1-2, with 8 bases aligning to TRBD1. The CDR3 consists of 13 residues. Trimming at V came to 3 bases and at J to 8 bases, leaving 6 bases not matched to a gene. Germline CDR1 reads SGHNT; CDR2 reads YYREEE (reference sequence). The CDR3 here is CASSSTQGGGYTF. DNA for the CDR3: TGTGCCAGCAGCTCGACACAGGGGGGAGGCTACACCTTC.

The V gene is TRBV5-1, the J gene TRBJ2-1, with 10 bases matching TRBD2. The CDR3 is 16 residues long. J lost 8 bases, V lost 4 bases, and 12 bases had no gene match. Germline values: CDR1 SGHRS, CDR2 YFSETQ. The CDR3: CASSGGERGGSDEQFF. The CDR3 region has the DNA TGCGCCAGCAGCGGAGGCGAGCGGGGGGGAAGCGATGAGCAGTTCTTC. The full variable domain, rest sourced from reference TRBV5-1 and TRBJ2-1, is KAGVTQTPRYLIKTRGQQVTLSCSPISGHRSVSWYQQTPGQGLQFLFEYFSETQRNKGNFPGRFSGRQFSNSRSEMNVSTLELGDSALYLCASSGGERGGSDEQFFGPGTRLTVL.

The genes are TRBV6-5 and TRBJ2-1; D uncertain. Trimming pared 0 bases from V and 0 bases from J, leaving 9 bases between. This CDR3 comprises 16 residues. Germline V gene sequence: CDR1 MNHEY, CDR2 SVGAGI. CDR3 sequence reads: CASSYSGDSSYNEQFF. CDR3 in DNA: TGTGCCAGCAGTTACTCTGGGGATAGCTCCTACAATGAGCAGTTCTTC.

A single count supports this clone. This sequence joins TRBV19 and TRBJ2-5, with 13 bases matching TRBD2. Germline CDR1 is LNHDA and CDR2 is SQIVND (reference sequence). The junction had 6 bases not matched to a gene; V was cut back by 5 bases and J by 3 bases. The CDR3 consists of 16 residues. This chain's CDR3 is CASSPQGLAGKETQYF. The CDR3 region has the DNA TGTGCCAGTAGTCCCCAGGGACTAGCGGGAAAAGAGACCCAGTACTTC.

V and J are TRBV19 and TRBJ1-5; D is unresolved. From germline, CDR1 is LNHDA and CDR2 SQIVND (reference sequence). CDR3 size: 15 residues. Trimming cost V 5 bases and J 0 bases, with 11 bases left between them. The CDR3 nucleotides are TGTGCCAGTAGTGATACAGTAAATAGCAATCAGCCCCAGCATTTT. This gives the protein CASSDTVNSNQPQHF.

The V and J genes are TRBV5-1 and TRBJ2-2; 10 bases line up with TRBD2. With V trimmed by 0 bases and J by 8 bases, 7 bases remained unmatched. CDR1 is SGHRS and CDR2 is YFSETQ in the germline V gene. The CDR3 length is 16 residues. The CDR3 loop reads CASSLDTSGISGELFF. The CDR3 coding sequence is TGCGCCAGCAGCTTGGATACTAGCGGGATCTCTGGGGAGCTGTTTTTT.

The rearrangement links TRBV18 to TRBJ1-5; no clear D gene. The CDR3 is made up of 15 amino acids. V lost 1 base and J lost 2, with 9 bases in between. From germline, CDR1 is KGHSH and CDR2 LQKENI. The CDR3 region is CASSPRREGNQPQHF. The CDR3 DNA reads as TGTGCCAGCTCACCACGGAGGGAGGGCAATCAGCCCCAGCATTTT.

This rearrangement joins TRBV5-1 to TRBJ2-2, with TRBD2 identical over 8 bases. This CDR3 has 14 amino acids. Germline-derived CDR1 and CDR2 are SGHRS and YFSETQ. Trimming at V came to 2 bases and at J to 5 bases, leaving 2 bases not matched to a gene. CDR3 in amino acids: CASSFGTSTGELFF. DNA for the CDR3: TGCGCCAGCAGCTTCGGGACTAGTACCGGGGAGCTGTTTTTT. The variable domain in full, with the rest retrieved from reference TRBV5-1 and TRBJ2-2, is KAGVTQTPRYLIKTRGQQVTLSCSPISGHRSVSWYQQTPGQGLQFLFEYFSETQRNKGNFPGRFSGRQFSNSRSEMNVSTLELGDSALYLCASSFGTSTGELFFGEGSRLTVL.

The chain has TRBV5-1 and TRBJ2-7, with TRBD2 matching over 13 bases. The germline CDR1 and CDR2 sequences are SGHRS and YFSETQ. The V gene end was trimmed by 5 bases and the J gene end by 7 bases; junction bases not matched to a gene: 9. There are 15 residues in the CDR3. This CDR3 is CASSQRTSGSNEQYF. CDR3 bases: TGCGCCAGCAGTCAGCGGACTAGCGGGAGTAATGAGCAGTACTTC.

A single count supports this clone. The chain uses TRBV25-1 and TRBJ1-1; no clear D gene. This CDR3 has 13 amino acids. CDR1 is MGHDK, CDR2 SYGVNS, per germline. Trimming stripped 3 bases from V and 5 bases from J, with 10 bases between. CDR3 in amino acids: CASSDRIGTEAFF. The CDR3 nucleotides are TGTGCCAGCAGTGACAGGATTGGGACTGAAGCTTTCTTT.

The chain recombines TRBV21-1 with TRBJ1-2; TRBD1 is the table's D call, not checked against the DNA. TRBV21-1 is reported as a pseudogene. CDR3 length: 13 amino acids. The DNA for the CDR3 is TGTGCCAGCAGCAAAGACAGGGGCGCTGGCTACACCTTC. Residues: CASSKDRGAGYTF.

The V gene is TRBV7-9, the J gene TRBJ2-7, with no clear D. Per the germline V gene, CDR1 is SEHNR and CDR2 is FQNEAQ (reference sequence). This CDR3 comprises 14 residues. The CDR3 loop is CAVGRARRGYEQYF. The CDR3, as DNA: TGTGCTGTCGGTAGGGCCCGGAGAGGCTACGAGCAGTACTTC.

The CDR3 is CASSLTSGAGNTIYF. CDR3 in DNA: TGTGCCAGCAGCCTTACTTCAGGGGCCGGAAACACCATATATTTT. V gene TRBV7-2 combines with J gene TRBJ1-3; TRBD1 might be the D (6 bases). Germline V CDR1 and CDR2: SGHTA, FQGNSA. The CDR3 totals 15 residues. V shed 5 bases and J shed 4 bases, with 15 bases lying between them.

The chain has TRBV2 and TRBJ2-5; 7 bases map to TRBD1. This CDR3 is 14 amino acids long. Trimming cost V 6 bases and J 5 bases; bases outside gene matches: 9. The germline V gene encodes CDR1 SNHLY and CDR2 FYNNEI. In DNA, the CDR3 is TGTGCCAGCAGGGCGTCGACGGGACAGGAGACCCAGTACTTC. Its translation: CASRASTGQETQYF. Combining the CDR3 with reference TRBV2 and TRBJ2-5 gives the whole variable domain EPEVTQTPSHQVTQMGQEVILRCVPISNHLYFYWYRQILGQKVEFLVSFYNNEISEKSEIFDDQFSVERPDGSNFTLKIRSTKLEDSAMYFCASRASTGQETQYFGPGTRLLVL.